A selection of T cell receptor beta chains follows, all from one sample in a study of intratumoral heterogeneity in liver cancer. Sequenced by immunoSEQ multiplex PCR; TCRdb stores in-frame clones only, minus some. This table has over 3,500 clones, roughly 45% appearing once. This material consisted of tumor tissue, taken before any cancer treatment. These receptors all stem from a man aged 70-80 years with hepatocellular carcinoma. CDR3s include the opening cysteine and the closing phenylalanine or tryptophan. D genes are given only for firm matches. For some rows the clone size is stated as once, few or many, or as a class when expanded; others skip it.

v_call: TRBV6-1; clone_size: few; d_call: -; j_call: TRBJ1-4; cdr3_length: 14; cdr3_aa: CASSWPGDGEKLFF; cdr3_nt: TGTGCCAGCAGTTGGCCTGGAGACGGTGAAAAACTGTTTTTT
v_call: TRBV15; clone_size: -; d_call: -; j_call: TRBJ1-1; cdr3_length: 14; cdr3_aa: CATSRAGVSAEAFF; cdr3_nt: TGTGCCACCAGCAGAGCCGGGGTGAGTGCCGAAGCTTTCTTT
v_call: TRBV15; clone_size: -; d_call: -; j_call: TRBJ1-1; cdr3_length: 14; cdr3_aa: CATSRAGVNTEAFF; cdr3_nt: TGTGCCACCAGCAGAGCAGGGGTGAACACTGAAGCTTTCTTT
v_call: TRBV28; clone_size: -; d_call: -; j_call: TRBJ1-6; cdr3_length: 14; cdr3_aa: CASSFGGYQSPLHF; cdr3_nt: TGTGCCAGCAGTTTCGGGGGGTATCAGTCACCCCTCCACTTT
v_call: TRBV15; clone_size: medium-sized; d_call: TRBD1; j_call: TRBJ1-1; cdr3_length: 14; cdr3_aa: CATSQDRGLPEAFF; cdr3_nt: TGTGCCACCAGTCAGGACAGGGGGCTACCTGAAGCTTTCTTT
v_call: TRBV7-9; clone_size: -; d_call: -; j_call: TRBJ2-2; cdr3_length: 12; cdr3_aa: CASSLAVGELFF; cdr3_nt: TGTGCCAGCAGCTTAGCGGTCGGGGAGCTGTTTTTT
v_call: TRBV28; clone_size: few; d_call: TRBD1; j_call: TRBJ1-5; cdr3_length: 13; cdr3_aa: CALGTGGYQPQHF; cdr3_nt: TGTGCCCTTGGGACAGGGGGGTATCAGCCCCAGCATTTT
v_call: TRBV5-6; clone_size: -; d_call: TRBD1; j_call: TRBJ2-2; cdr3_length: 18; cdr3_aa: CASSSPGQGGWNTGELFF; cdr3_nt: TGTGCCAGCAGCTCCCCGGGACAGGGTGGTTGGAACACCGGGGAGCTGTTTTTT
v_call: TRBV7-9; clone_size: -; d_call: -; j_call: TRBJ2-1; cdr3_length: 16; cdr3_aa: CASSLALASSYNEQFF; cdr3_nt: TGTGCCAGCAGCTTAGCACTAGCCAGCTCCTACAATGAGCAGTTCTTC
v_call: TRBV29-1; clone_size: -; d_call: TRBD1; j_call: TRBJ2-7; cdr3_length: 17; cdr3_aa: CSVLSPSKGGATYEQYF; cdr3_nt: TGCAGCGTTCTCAGCCCCAGCAAAGGGGGCGCGACCTACGAGCAGTACTTC
v_call: TRBV10-2; clone_size: once; d_call: -; j_call: TRBJ2-3; cdr3_length: 9; cdr3_aa: CASGGVGNF; cdr3_nt: TGCGCCAGCGGAGGGGTGGGTAATTTT
v_call: TRBV7-9; clone_size: few; d_call: -; j_call: TRBJ1-2; cdr3_length: 14; cdr3_aa: CASSFSGGAHGYTF; cdr3_nt: TGTGCCAGCAGCTTCAGCGGAGGGGCCCATGGCTACACCTTC
v_call: TRBV5-1; clone_size: -; d_call: TRBD2; j_call: TRBJ2-1; cdr3_length: 14; cdr3_aa: CASSLPSGDNEQFF; cdr3_nt: TGCGCCAGCAGCTTGCCCAGCGGGGACAATGAGCAGTTCTTC
v_call: TRBV14; clone_size: -; d_call: TRBD1; j_call: TRBJ2-5; cdr3_length: 15; cdr3_aa: CASSRGTGGRETQYF; cdr3_nt: TGTGCCAGCAGCCGCGGGACAGGGGGGCGAGAGACCCAGTACTTC
v_call: TRBV12-3/TRBV12-4; clone_size: medium-sized; d_call: TRBD1; j_call: TRBJ1-1; cdr3_length: 13; cdr3_aa: CASSTRGDTEAFF; cdr3_nt: TGTGCCAGCAGTACCAGGGGGGACACTGAAGCTTTCTTT
v_call: TRBV15; clone_size: once; d_call: -; j_call: TRBJ2-2; cdr3_length: 16; cdr3_aa: CATSSQQSRDTGELFF; cdr3_nt: TGTGCCACCAGCAGTCAACAGAGTCGTGACACCGGGGAGCTGTTTTTT
v_call: TRBV11-1; clone_size: -; d_call: -; j_call: TRBJ1-1; cdr3_length: 15; cdr3_aa: CASSLGDLGDTEAFF; cdr3_nt: TGTGCCAGCAGCTTAGGGGACCTTGGGGACACTGAAGCTTTCTTT
v_call: TRBV7-2; clone_size: -; d_call: TRBD1; j_call: TRBJ2-2; cdr3_length: 15; cdr3_aa: CASSSMDRGTGELFF; cdr3_nt: TGTGCCAGCAGCTCGATGGACAGGGGCACCGGGGAGCTGTTTTTT
v_call: TRBV19; clone_size: medium-sized; d_call: -; j_call: TRBJ1-1; cdr3_length: 13; cdr3_aa: CASALGGDTEAFF; cdr3_nt: TGTGCCAGCGCCCTTGGGGGGGACACTGAAGCTTTCTTT
v_call: TRBV7-3; clone_size: medium-sized; d_call: TRBD2; j_call: TRBJ2-2; cdr3_length: 13; cdr3_aa: CASSSSGAGELFF; cdr3_nt: TGTGCCAGCAGCTCTAGCGGGGCCGGGGAGCTGTTTTTT
v_call: TRBV7-2; clone_size: medium-sized; d_call: -; j_call: TRBJ1-3; cdr3_length: 15; cdr3_aa: CASSLAGVSGNTIYF; cdr3_nt: TGTGCCAGCAGCTTAGCGGGCGTCTCTGGAAACACCATATATTTT
v_call: TRBV7-2; clone_size: medium-sized; d_call: TRBD2; j_call: TRBJ2-3; cdr3_length: 15; cdr3_aa: CASSKSGGRTDTQYF; cdr3_nt: TGTGCCAGCAGCAAATCGGGGGGGCGCACAGATACGCAGTATTTT
v_call: TRBV7-2; clone_size: large; d_call: -; j_call: TRBJ1-3; cdr3_length: 17; cdr3_aa: CASSRRGGSSSGNTIYF; cdr3_nt: TGTGCCAGCAGCCGTCGCGGAGGGAGCAGCTCTGGAAACACCATATATTTT
v_call: TRBV5-4; clone_size: -; d_call: -; j_call: TRBJ2-5; cdr3_length: 15; cdr3_aa: CASSGFEPKQETQYF; cdr3_nt: TGTGCCAGCAGCGGCTTTGAGCCCAAGCAAGAGACCCAGTACTTC
v_call: TRBV27; clone_size: -; d_call: TRBD1; j_call: TRBJ1-2; cdr3_length: 18; cdr3_aa: CASSVHAGTTGRRYGYTF; cdr3_nt: TGTGCCAGCAGCGTCCATGCCGGGACGACAGGGAGAAGATATGGCTACACCTTC
v_call: TRBV5-1; clone_size: -; d_call: -; j_call: TRBJ2-6; cdr3_length: 17; cdr3_aa: CASSFAGYRSGANVLTF; cdr3_nt: TGCGCCAGCAGCTTTGCAGGTTATCGCTCTGGGGCCAACGTCCTGACTTTC
v_call: TRBV6-5; clone_size: -; d_call: -; j_call: TRBJ2-5; cdr3_length: 13; cdr3_aa: CASSYGHQETQYF; cdr3_nt: TGTGCCAGCAGTTACGGACATCAAGAGACCCAGTACTTC
v_call: TRBV29-1; clone_size: few; d_call: -; j_call: TRBJ2-1; cdr3_length: 18; cdr3_aa: CSVEDFGTPDAVYNEQFF; cdr3_nt: TGCAGCGTTGAAGATTTCGGGACTCCAGACGCGGTTTACAATGAGCAGTTCTTC
v_call: TRBV9; clone_size: -; d_call: -; j_call: TRBJ1-4; cdr3_length: 14; cdr3_aa: CASSGVGSREKLFF; cdr3_nt: TGTGCCAGCAGCGGCGTAGGTTCACGTGAAAAACTGTTTTTT
v_call: TRBV4-2; clone_size: -; d_call: TRBD1; j_call: TRBJ1-2; cdr3_length: 16; cdr3_aa: CASSQGGTGDHYGYTF; cdr3_nt: TGTGCCAGCAGCCAAGGTGGGACAGGGGACCACTATGGCTACACCTTC
v_call: TRBV12-3/TRBV12-4; clone_size: -; d_call: -; j_call: TRBJ1-1; cdr3_length: 13; cdr3_aa: CASSLGTGPEAFF; cdr3_nt: TGTGCCAGCAGTTTGGGAACAGGGCCTGAAGCTTTCTTT
v_call: TRBV5-6; clone_size: -; d_call: -; j_call: TRBJ1-2; cdr3_length: 14; cdr3_aa: CASSLGDSVYGYTF; cdr3_nt: TGTGCCAGCAGCTTAGGAGACAGCGTTTATGGCTACACCTTC
v_call: TRBV5-1; clone_size: -; d_call: -; j_call: TRBJ1-1; cdr3_length: 14; cdr3_aa: CASIRGVGDTEAFF; cdr3_nt: TGCGCCAGCATCAGGGGCGTCGGTGACACTGAAGCTTTCTTT
v_call: TRBV20-1; clone_size: -; d_call: TRBD1; j_call: TRBJ1-1; cdr3_length: 17; cdr3_aa: CSASGAPTGGFNTEAFF; cdr3_nt: TGCAGTGCTAGTGGGGCCCCGACAGGGGGCTTTAACACTGAAGCTTTCTTT
v_call: TRBV12-5; clone_size: -; d_call: -; j_call: TRBJ2-3; cdr3_length: 15; cdr3_aa: CASGFLGILGDTQYF; cdr3_nt: TGTGCTAGTGGTTTTTTAGGAATACTGGGAGATACGCAGTATTTT
v_call: TRBV30; clone_size: -; d_call: -; j_call: TRBJ2-6; cdr3_length: 14; cdr3_aa: CAWSRGSGANVLTF; cdr3_nt: TGTGCCTGGAGTCGGGGGAGCGGGGCCAACGTCCTGACTTTC
v_call: TRBV3-1/TRBV3-2; clone_size: -; d_call: -; j_call: TRBJ2-1; cdr3_length: 15; cdr3_aa: CASSRKWSSDNEQFF; cdr3_nt: TGTGCCAGCAGCCGGAAGTGGTCCAGTGACAATGAGCAGTTCTTC
v_call: TRBV4-2; clone_size: -; d_call: -; j_call: TRBJ1-6; cdr3_length: 16; cdr3_aa: CASSQAGGSGNSPLHF; cdr3_nt: TGTGCCAGCAGCCAAGCCGGGGGGTCGGGTAATTCACCCCTCCACTTT
v_call: TRBV5-1; clone_size: once; d_call: -; j_call: TRBJ1-6; cdr3_length: 15; cdr3_aa: CASSLALGANSPLHF; cdr3_nt: TGCGCCAGCAGCTTGGCGCTGGGGGCTAATTCACCCCTCCACTTT
v_call: TRBV21-1; clone_size: -; d_call: -; j_call: TRBJ2-5; cdr3_length: 17; cdr3_aa: CASNSRVAKGVQETQYF; cdr3_nt: TGTGCCAGCAACTCCCGGGTAGCTAAGGGGGTGCAAGAGACCCAGTACTTC
v_call: TRBV15; clone_size: -; d_call: -; j_call: TRBJ2-5; cdr3_length: 13; cdr3_aa: CATSRDRWGTQYF; cdr3_nt: TGTGCCACCAGCAGAGATCGATGGGGGACCCAGTACTTC
v_call: TRBV2; clone_size: -; d_call: -; j_call: TRBJ1-1; cdr3_length: 12; cdr3_aa: CASNPGNTEAFF; cdr3_nt: TGTGCCAGCAACCCGGGGAACACTGAAGCTTTCTTT
v_call: TRBV5-1; clone_size: few; d_call: -; j_call: TRBJ1-2; cdr3_length: 13; cdr3_aa: CASSLKQSYGYTF; cdr3_nt: TGCGCCAGCAGCTTGAAACAGAGCTATGGCTACACCTTC
v_call: TRBV10-3; clone_size: -; d_call: -; j_call: TRBJ1-5; cdr3_length: 12; cdr3_aa: CATRDGNWPQHF; cdr3_nt: TGTGCCACGAGGGACGGCAACTGGCCCCAGCATTTT
v_call: TRBV10-1; clone_size: -; d_call: -; j_call: TRBJ1-1; cdr3_length: 13; cdr3_aa: CASRSSGGGEAFF; cdr3_nt: TGCGCCAGCAGATCCTCGGGGGGGGGTGAAGCTTTCTTT
v_call: TRBV28; clone_size: -; d_call: TRBD1; j_call: TRBJ1-2; cdr3_length: 15; cdr3_aa: CASSPAGQGIYGYTF; cdr3_nt: TGTGCCAGCAGTCCAGCGGGACAGGGGATATATGGCTACACCTTC
v_call: TRBV7-9; clone_size: few; d_call: -; j_call: TRBJ2-1; cdr3_length: 15; cdr3_aa: CASSRIRASEHEQFF; cdr3_nt: TGTGCCAGCAGCCGCATCCGGGCCTCTGAGCATGAGCAGTTCTTC
v_call: TRBV7-9; clone_size: -; d_call: TRBD2; j_call: TRBJ2-1; cdr3_length: 16; cdr3_aa: CASSGSGGRSYNEQFF; cdr3_nt: TGTGCCAGCAGCGGTAGCGGGGGTCGCTCCTACAATGAGCAGTTCTTC
v_call: TRBV11-2; clone_size: -; d_call: TRBD1; j_call: TRBJ1-5; cdr3_length: 15; cdr3_aa: CASSQGAHSNQPQHF; cdr3_nt: TGTGCCAGCAGTCAGGGGGCCCATAGCAATCAGCCCCAGCATTTT
v_call: TRBV2; clone_size: -; d_call: -; j_call: TRBJ1-1; cdr3_length: 12; cdr3_aa: CASRVGSYGAFF; cdr3_nt: TGTGCCAGCAGGGTAGGGTCGTATGGAGCTTTCTTT
v_call: TRBV5-5; clone_size: few; d_call: -; j_call: TRBJ1-1; cdr3_length: 13; cdr3_aa: CASGWEDVTEAFF; cdr3_nt: TGTGCCAGCGGGTGGGAGGATGTCACTGAAGCTTTCTTT
v_call: TRBV4-3; clone_size: -; d_call: TRBD1; j_call: TRBJ1-4; cdr3_length: 16; cdr3_aa: CASSQDLRAGGEKLFF; cdr3_nt: TGCGCCAGCAGCCAAGACCTGCGGGCAGGGGGGGAAAAACTGTTTTTT